This T cell receptor (beta chain) is from a study of blood T cell repertoires in COVID-19. Study-level information: Both acute and convalescent COVID-19 samples were obtained from the United States, Italy and Spain.

Per the original data handling: Amplified reference gene primers provided the basis for estimating nucleated cell counts. TCRdb's table, derived via immunoSEQ multiplex PCR, lists solely in-frame clones and lacks some. V and J calls and clone size are copied from that table; D and trimming were computed from the DNA. This sample has 400,000 or so clones, with less than 95% found just once. Assignment of participants to cohorts was predicated upon participant-reported clinical history. The sequencing input was PBMCs or T cells enriched from blood (not recorded which). The receptor was isolated from a man aged 18-30 years who had recovered from COVID-19.

The DNA of the CDR3 is TGCGCCAGCAGCCTGGACAGGGTAGATTCCTATGGCTACACCTTC. Its translation: CASSLDRVDSYGYTF. The chain recombines TRBV5-1 with TRBJ1-2; 8 bases are shared with TRBD1. Germline V gene data show CDR1 as SGHRS and CDR2 as YFSETQ. The CDR3 consists of 15 residues. V lost 4 bases, J lost 4 bases, and 9 bases stayed unmatched.